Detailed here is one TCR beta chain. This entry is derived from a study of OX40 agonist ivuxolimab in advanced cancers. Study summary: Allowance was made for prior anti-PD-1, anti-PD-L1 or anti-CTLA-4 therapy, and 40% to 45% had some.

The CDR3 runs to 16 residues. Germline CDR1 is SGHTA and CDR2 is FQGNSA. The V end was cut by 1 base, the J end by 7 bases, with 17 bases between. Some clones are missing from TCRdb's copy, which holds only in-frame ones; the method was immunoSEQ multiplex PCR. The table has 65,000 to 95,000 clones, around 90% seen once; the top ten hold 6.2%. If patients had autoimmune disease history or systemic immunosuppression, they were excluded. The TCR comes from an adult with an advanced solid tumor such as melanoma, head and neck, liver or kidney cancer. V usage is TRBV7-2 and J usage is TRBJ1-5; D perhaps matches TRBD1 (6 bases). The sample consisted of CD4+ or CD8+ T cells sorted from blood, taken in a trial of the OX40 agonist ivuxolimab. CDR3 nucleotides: TGTGCCAGCAGCTTAGTATCGGGGGGCGGTGGGCAGCCCCAGCATTTT. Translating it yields CASSLVSGGGGQPQHF.